This entry features one TCR beta chain sequence. As handled by the study authors: Cell counts per sample came from amplifying reference gene primers. Assay: immunoSEQ multiplex PCR; the TCRdb copy retains only in-frame clones and omits some. The D gene and trimming were derived from the DNA, and the V and J assignments and clone size from that table. The sample records about 220,000 clones, about 86% being singletons. J was trimmed by 5 bases and V by 4 bases; bases with no gene match: 8. Looked up from germline, CDR1 is MDHEN and CDR2 is SYDVKM. This CDR3 is built from 16 residues. The data originate from a study of blood T cell repertoires in COVID-19. The overall study: COVID-19 samples, acute and convalescent, were from the United States, Italy and Spain. PBMCs, B-cell-depleted T cells, or T cells provided the cDNA or gDNA that made up the material.

Sequencing was carried out using peripheral blood. This chain uses TRBV28 with TRBJ2-5; 12 bases align to TRBD2. This sequence was found in a woman aged 25-40 years who had recovered from COVID-19. Here the CDR3 reads CASSSRLAGAVETQYF. The CDR3 nucleotides are TGTGCCAGCAGTTCTCGACTAGCGGGAGCGGTGGAGACCCAGTACTTC.